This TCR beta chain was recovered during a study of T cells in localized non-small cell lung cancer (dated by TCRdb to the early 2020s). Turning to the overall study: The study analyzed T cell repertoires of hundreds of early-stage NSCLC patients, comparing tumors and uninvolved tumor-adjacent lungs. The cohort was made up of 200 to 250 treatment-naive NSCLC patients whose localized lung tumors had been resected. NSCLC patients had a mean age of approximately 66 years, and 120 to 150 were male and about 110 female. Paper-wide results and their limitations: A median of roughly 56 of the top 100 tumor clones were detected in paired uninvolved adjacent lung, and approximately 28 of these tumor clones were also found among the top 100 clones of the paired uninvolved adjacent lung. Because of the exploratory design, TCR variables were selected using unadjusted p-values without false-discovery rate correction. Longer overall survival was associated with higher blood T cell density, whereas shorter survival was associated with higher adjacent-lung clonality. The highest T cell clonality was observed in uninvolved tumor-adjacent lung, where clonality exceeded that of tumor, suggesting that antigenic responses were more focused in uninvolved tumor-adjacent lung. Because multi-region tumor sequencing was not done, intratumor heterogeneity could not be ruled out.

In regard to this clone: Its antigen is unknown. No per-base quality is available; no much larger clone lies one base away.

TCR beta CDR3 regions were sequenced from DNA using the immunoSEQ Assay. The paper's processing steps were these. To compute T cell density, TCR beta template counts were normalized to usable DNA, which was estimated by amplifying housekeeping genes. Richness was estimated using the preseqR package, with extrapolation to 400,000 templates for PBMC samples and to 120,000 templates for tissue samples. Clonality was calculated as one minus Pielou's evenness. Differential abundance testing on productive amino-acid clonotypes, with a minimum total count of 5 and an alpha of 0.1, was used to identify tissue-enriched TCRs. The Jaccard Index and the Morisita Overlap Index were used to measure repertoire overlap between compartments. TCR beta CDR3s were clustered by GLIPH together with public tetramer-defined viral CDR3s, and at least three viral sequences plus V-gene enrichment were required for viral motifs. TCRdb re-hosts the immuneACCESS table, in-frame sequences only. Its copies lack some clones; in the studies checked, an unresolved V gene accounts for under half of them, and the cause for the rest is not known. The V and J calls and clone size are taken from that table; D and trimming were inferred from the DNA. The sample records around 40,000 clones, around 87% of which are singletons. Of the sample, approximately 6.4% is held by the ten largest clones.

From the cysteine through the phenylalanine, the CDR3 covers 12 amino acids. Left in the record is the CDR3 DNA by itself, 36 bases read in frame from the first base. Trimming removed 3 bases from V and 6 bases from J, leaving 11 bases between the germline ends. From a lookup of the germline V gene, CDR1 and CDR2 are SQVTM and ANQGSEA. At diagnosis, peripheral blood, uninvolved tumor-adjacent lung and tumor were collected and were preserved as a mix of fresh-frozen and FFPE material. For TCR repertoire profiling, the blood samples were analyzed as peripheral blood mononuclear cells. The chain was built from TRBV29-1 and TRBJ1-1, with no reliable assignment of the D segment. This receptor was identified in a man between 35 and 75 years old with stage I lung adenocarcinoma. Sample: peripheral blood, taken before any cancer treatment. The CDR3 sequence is CSVESFGAEAFF. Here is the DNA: TGCAGCGTTGAGAGCTTCGGCGCTGAAGCTTTCTTT.